These 26 T cell receptor beta chains were all obtained from the same sample, sequenced in a study of cytomegalovirus exposure and HLA in healthy donors (dated by TCRdb to the late 2010s). Receptors were amplified or captured by the immunoSEQ multiplex PCR assay. For the multiplex PCR, a mixture combining 60 forward primers for TCR Vbeta segments and 13 reverse primers for TCR Jbeta segments was used. Imported from immuneACCESS, the table was reduced by TCRdb to in-frame sequences with V and J called. These copies leave out some clones; in studies compared against another copy, an unresolved V gene accounts for under half, and the cause of the remainder is not known. Within this sample are fewer than 150,000 clones, with around 79% of them counted one time only. The ten largest make up about 7% of the sample. Input material: PBMCs. Receptors were obtained from a man aged 35 to 55 in good health and CMV-seropositive.

The chain uses TRBV19 and TRBJ1-1, with D possibly being TRBD1 (5 bases). The germline V gene encodes CDR1 LNHDA and CDR2 SQIVND (reference sequence). V shed 5 bases and J shed 1 base, with 11 bases lying between them. The CDR3 has 14 amino acids. CDR3 loop: CASSFRDRNTEAFF. In nucleotides, the CDR3 is TGTGCCAGTAGTTTCAGAGACAGGAACACTGAAGCTTTCTTT.

A word on this clone: This same CDR3 is encoded by further DNA sequences in the sample. The V and J genes are TRBV5-4 and TRBJ2-5; 8 nucleotides agree with TRBD2. The CDR3 runs to 15 residues. Germline lookup yields CDR1 SGHNT and CDR2 YYREEE (reference sequence). Germline trimming cut 4 bases from V and 2 bases from J; bases unmatched to any gene: 7. CDR3 in amino acids: CASSRGGRGQETQYF. As DNA, the CDR3 is TGTGCCAGCAGCCGGGGGGGACGGGGACAAGAGACCCAGTACTTC.

The gene calls are TRBV19 and TRBJ1-6; D might be TRBD1 (6 bases). The CDR3 is 16 amino acids. CDR1 and CDR2 from the germline V gene are LNHDA and SQIVND (reference sequence). V dropped 3 bases and J dropped 6 bases, with 15 bases sitting between them. DNA for the CDR3: TGTGCCAGTAGTATTTTTTCAGGGGCGCTTAATTCACCCCTCCACTTT. Translated: CASSIFSGALNSPLHF.

This clone was seen once. V and J are TRBV6-5 and TRBJ2-1; 10 nucleotides match TRBD2. CDR1 and CDR2 from the germline V gene are MNHEY and SVGAGI. The CDR3 is 16 residues long. The J segment lost 5 bases and the V segment lost 0 bases, leaving 4 bases of the junction unmatched. CDR3 in DNA: TGTGCCAGCAGTTACTCGTTCCTAGCGGGAGACAATGAGCAGTTCTTC. This codes for CASSYSFLAGDNEQFF.

The genes are TRBV30 and TRBJ2-6, with a tentative D call TRBD1 (6 bases). V was clipped by 0 bases and J by 2 bases, with 8 bases between them. The CDR3 length is 15 residues. Germline CDR1 GTSNPN, CDR2 SVGIG (reference sequence). The CDR3 spells CAWSVGGPGANVLTF. As DNA, the CDR3 is TGTGCCTGGAGTGTAGGGGGACCTGGGGCCAACGTCCTGACTTTC.

This clone showed up just a few times. The J gene is TRBJ2-7, the V gene TRBV18; TRBD1 matches 9 bases. Per the germline V gene, CDR1 is KGHSH and CDR2 is LQKENI. This CDR3 has 14 amino acids. After removal of 3 bases from V and 6 bases from J, the junction contained 6 bases not matched to a gene. CDR3 amino acids: CASSPPTTGGEQYF. The CDR3 DNA reads TGTGCCAGCTCACCCCCAACGACAGGGGGCGAGCAGTACTTC.

This chain joins TRBV27 and TRBJ2-2; D is possibly TRBD2 (6 bases). V lost 5 bases and J 9 bases, leaving 25 bases between the germline ends. The length of the CDR3 is 17 residues. Germline-derived CDR1 and CDR2 are MNHEY and SMNVEV (reference sequence). CDR3 sequence (DNA): TGTGCCAGCAGTCCGTATTTCCCTGGGACTTTCTCTAGGGAGCTGTTTTTT. Protein product: CASSPYFPGTFSRELFF.

The rearrangement uses TRBV19 and TRBJ1-3; no clear D. Germline assignment: CDR1 LNHDA and CDR2 SQIVND (reference sequence). The CDR3 runs 13 residues. Trimming cost V 6 bases and J 0 bases, with 6 bases left between them. DNA of the CDR3: TGTGCCAGTAGGGAGTTCTCTGGAAACACCATATATTTT. This gives the protein CASREFSGNTIYF.

The genes are TRBV10-2 and TRBJ1-5, with TRBD1 identical over 7 bases. Trimming cost V 6 bases and J 0 bases; bases outside gene matches: 8. CDR1 and CDR2 (germline): WSHSY, SAAADI. This CDR3 has 16 residues. The CDR3 reads CASSDGQAYSNQPQHF. The CDR3 DNA follows: TGCGCCAGCAGCGATGGACAGGCTTATAGCAATCAGCCCCAGCATTTT.

The rearrangement uses TRBV4-1 and TRBJ2-4, with D perhaps TRBD2 (6 bases). With 0 bases removed from V and 6 bases from J, the gap between germline ends came to 12 bases. Germline V gene data show CDR1 as MGHRA and CDR2 as YSYEKL. The CDR3 loop spans 15 amino acids. CDR3 amino acids: CASSQDPASVNIQYF. Here the CDR3 DNA reads TGCGCCAGCAGCCAAGATCCCGCTAGCGTAAACATTCAGTACTTC.

The chain combines TRBV5-1 with TRBJ1-2, with D maybe TRBD1 (6 bases). The CDR3 loop spans 16 amino acids. V lost 4 bases, J lost 2 bases, and 18 bases lay in between. CDR1 is SGHRS and CDR2 is YFSETQ in the germline V gene. CDR3 sequence (DNA): TGCGCCAGCAGCCTGGACTCAGGGGCCCCGAACTATGGCTACACCTTC. Its translation is CASSLDSGAPNYGYTF.

The chain combines TRBV5-4 with TRBJ2-5, with TRBD1 matching 11 bases. The V segment lost 7 bases and the J segment 2 bases; nucleotides outside the gene matches: 4. The CDR3 extends over 14 amino acids. Germline lookup yields CDR1 SGHNT and CDR2 YYREEE (reference sequence). In DNA, the CDR3 is TGTGCCAGCGGGACAGGGGGGAGACAAGAGACCCAGTACTTC. Translating gives CASGTGGRQETQYF.

This sequence joins TRBV10-3 and TRBJ2-5; D may be TRBD2 (7 bases). The CDR3 contains 15 residues. Germline CDR1 is ENHRY and CDR2 is SYGVKD. V gave up 4 bases and J gave up 4 bases, with 16 bases separating them. The CDR3 bases are TGTGCCATCAGTGTTCCGGGGGGCGCTGGAGAGACCCAGTACTTC. Protein product: CAISVPGGAGETQYF.

This chain links TRBV10-3 with TRBJ2-7; no clear D. The CDR3 length is 14 residues. Germline V gene lookup returns CDR1 ENHRY and CDR2 SYGVKD. The V gene lost 0 bases and the J gene lost 5 bases, with 11 bases spanning the gap. CDR3 bases: TGTGCCATCAGTGAGTCGATTTTAGAGCACGAGCAGTACTTC. It is translated as CAISESILEHEQYF.

V and J are TRBV7-9 and TRBJ1-1; 7 nucleotides agree with TRBD1. The CDR3 spans 15 residues. V lost 1 base and J lost 5; bases outside the gene matches: 7. Germline V lookup: CDR1 SEHNR, CDR2 FQNEAQ (reference sequence). CDR3 sequence reads: CASSLDEGASTEAFF. The CDR3 bases are TGTGCCAGCAGCTTAGATGAGGGGGCGTCGACTGAAGCTTTCTTT. The entire variable domain, with the rest obtained from reference TRBV7-9 and TRBJ1-1, is as follows: DTGVSQNPRHKITKRGQNVTFRCDPISEHNRLYWYRQTLGQGPEFLTYFQNEAQLEKSRLLSDRFSAERPKGSFSTLEIQRTEQGDSAMYLCASSLDEGASTEAFFGQGTRLTVV.

The rearrangement uses TRBV11-3 and TRBJ1-1, with D tentatively TRBD1 (6 bases). Germline values: CDR1 SGHNT, CDR2 YENEEA. This CDR3 is built from 15 residues. Deletions cut 1 base from V and 6 bases from J, with 15 bases between. DNA for the CDR3: TGTGCCAGCAGCTTAGGGGTTCAGGGGACCCCTGAAGCTTTCTTT. This codes for CASSLGVQGTPEAFF.

This clone was seen just once. The genes are TRBV18 and TRBJ1-3; 8 bases match TRBD1. J was trimmed by 8 bases and V by 3 bases; bases with no gene match: 9. The germline gives CDR1 KGHSH, CDR2 LQKENI. The CDR3 runs 15 residues. The CDR3 region is CASSPRTEGQDTIYF. The DNA for the CDR3 is TGTGCCAGCTCACCCCGGACGGAGGGACAGGACACCATATATTTT.

The chain uses TRBV27 and TRBJ2-5; 9 bases agree with TRBD2. J gave up 0 bases and V 4 bases, and 6 bases lay outside the gene matches. Germline assignment: CDR1 MNHEY and CDR2 SMNVEV (reference sequence). The CDR3 covers 16 residues. The CDR3 bases are TGTGCCAGCAGTTCCAAGCGGGAGGTGTACCAAGAGACCCAGTACTTC. As protein: CASSSKREVYQETQYF.

The chain is built from TRBV7-8 and TRBJ1-1; D unclear. The CDR3 has 13 amino acids. Germline CDR1 reads SGHVS; CDR2 reads FQNEAQ. With 1 base removed from V and 4 bases from J, the gap between germline ends came to 7 bases. The CDR3 protein is CASSLEVRTEAFF. CDR3 in DNA: TGTGCCAGCAGCTTAGAAGTGCGCACTGAAGCTTTCTTT.

The chain carries TRBV11-2 and TRBJ1-5; D is unclear. Trimming cost V 3 bases and J 4 bases, with 7 bases left between them. Germline CDR1 reads SGHAT; CDR2 reads FQNNGV. The CDR3 is 13 residues long. Here the CDR3 reads CASSFTGNQPQHF. CDR3 nucleotide sequence: TGTGCCAGCAGCTTCACGGGTAATCAGCCCCAGCATTTT.

The J gene is TRBJ2-5, the V gene TRBV29-1, with D possibly being TRBD1 (5 bases). This CDR3 spans 13 amino acids. Between the trimmed V and J ends, which lost 4 bases and 1 base, there was a span of 10 bases. CDR1 SQVTM and CDR2 ANQGSEA come from the germline V gene. For the CDR3, the DNA is TGCAGCGTTGGGGGCTTACGCCAAGAGACCCAGTACTTC. Encoded protein: CSVGGLRQETQYF.

The V gene is TRBV7-3, the J gene TRBJ2-1, with D possibly matching TRBD2 (6 bases). Germline V CDR1 and CDR2: SGHTA, FQGTGA. The CDR3 runs 15 residues. Trimming removed 5 bases from V and 6 bases from J, with 17 bases in between. Written as DNA, the CDR3 is TGTGCCAGCAGCATCCGGTGGACTACCCTCAATGAGCAGTTCTTC. Translation: CASSIRWTTLNEQFF. Together with reference TRBV7-3 and TRBJ2-1, the CDR3 gives the full variable domain: GAGVSQTPSNKVTEKGKYVELRCDPISGHTALYWYRQSLGQGPEFLIYFQGTGAADDSGLPNDRFFAVRPEGSVSTLKIQRTERGDSAVYLCASSIRWTTLNEQFFGPGTRLTVL.

The rearrangement links TRBV14 to TRBJ2-3; 7 bases are a match to TRBD2. The CDR3 runs to 17 residues. CDR1 and CDR2 (germline): SGHDN, FVKESK. Trimming at V came to 3 bases and at J to 0 bases, leaving 9 bases not matched to a gene. CDR3 sequence (DNA): TGTGCCAGCAGCCACTGGAAGGCTAGCGGTAGCACAGATACGCAGTATTTT. This sequence encodes CASSHWKASGSTDTQYF.

In this sample, this clone turned up once. The same CDR3 also results from other DNA sequences found in this sample. The J gene is TRBJ1-1, the V gene TRBV5-1; D call uncertain. V gave up 0 bases and J gave up 1 base, with 7 bases separating them. CDR3 length: 14 amino acids. Per the germline V gene, CDR1 is SGHRS and CDR2 is YFSETQ. The CDR3 DNA sequence: TGCGCCAGCAGCTTGGGCACAGAGAACACTGAAGCTTTCTTT. It encodes CASSLGTENTEAFF.

This chain connects TRBV7-6 to TRBJ2-5; D gene unclear. Germline values: CDR1 SGHVS, CDR2 FNYEAQ. This CDR3 contains 11 residues. V was cut by 1 base and J by 10 bases, with 7 bases left in between. The CDR3 sequence is CASSLGPHQYF. CDR3 bases: TGTGCCAGCAGCTTAGGGCCCCACCAGTACTTC.

This clone was counted once. Mismatch with germline at one junction end may stem from a read error. V is TRBV7-9 and J is TRBJ1-1; TRBD1 might be the D (6 bases). There are 15 residues in the CDR3. Germline loops: CDR1 SEHNR, CDR2 FQNEAQ (reference sequence). This CDR3 reads CSSSLITSRGNEAFF. CDR3 bases: TGTTCCAGCAGCTTAATTACGTCTAGGGGGAATGAAGCTTTCTTT.